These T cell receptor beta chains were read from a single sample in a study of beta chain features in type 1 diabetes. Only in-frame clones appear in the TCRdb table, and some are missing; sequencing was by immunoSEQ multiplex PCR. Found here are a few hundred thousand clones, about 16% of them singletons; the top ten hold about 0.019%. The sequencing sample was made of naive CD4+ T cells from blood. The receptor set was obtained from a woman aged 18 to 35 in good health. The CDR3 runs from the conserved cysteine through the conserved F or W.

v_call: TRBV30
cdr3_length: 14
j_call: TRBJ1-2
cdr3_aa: CAWSGGGTNYGYTF

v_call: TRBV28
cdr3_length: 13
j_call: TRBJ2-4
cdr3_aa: CALGQDPKNIQYF

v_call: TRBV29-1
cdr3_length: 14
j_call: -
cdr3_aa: CSVAGLAGLYEQYF

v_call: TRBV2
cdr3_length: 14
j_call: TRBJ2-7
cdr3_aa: CASNPTGMNYEQYF

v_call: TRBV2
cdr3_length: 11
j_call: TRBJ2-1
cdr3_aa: CASSETREQFF

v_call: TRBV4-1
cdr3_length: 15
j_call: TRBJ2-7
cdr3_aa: CASSQEYGRSYEQYF

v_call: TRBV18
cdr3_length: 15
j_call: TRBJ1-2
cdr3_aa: CASSPIDKADYGYTF

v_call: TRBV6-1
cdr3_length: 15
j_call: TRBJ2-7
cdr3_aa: CASSELASGLREQYF

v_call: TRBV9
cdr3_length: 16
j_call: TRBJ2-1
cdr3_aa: CASSPTGQGKFSEQFF

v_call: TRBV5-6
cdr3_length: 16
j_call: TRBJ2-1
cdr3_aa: CASSLTGLAGYNEQFF

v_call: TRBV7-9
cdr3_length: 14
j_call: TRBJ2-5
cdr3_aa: CASSFTSGRETQYF

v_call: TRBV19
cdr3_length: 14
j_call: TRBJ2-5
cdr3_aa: CASSTRDYQETQYF

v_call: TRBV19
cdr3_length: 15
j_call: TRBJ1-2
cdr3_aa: CASTLDRGRGYGYTF

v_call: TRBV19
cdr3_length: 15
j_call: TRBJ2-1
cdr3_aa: CASSIQSGSSNEQFF

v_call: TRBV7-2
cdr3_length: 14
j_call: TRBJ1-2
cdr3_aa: CASSDPGRGSGYTF

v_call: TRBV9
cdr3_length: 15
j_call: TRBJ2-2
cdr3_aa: CASSGWTPSTGELFF

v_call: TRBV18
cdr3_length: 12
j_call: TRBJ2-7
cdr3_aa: CASSRQHYEQYF

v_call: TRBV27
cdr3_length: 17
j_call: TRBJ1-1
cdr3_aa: CASRFSGRGRMSTEAFF

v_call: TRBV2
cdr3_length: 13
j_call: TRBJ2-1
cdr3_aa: CASMEQLSNEQFF

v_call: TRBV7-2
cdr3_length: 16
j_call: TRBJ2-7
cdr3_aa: CASSAKAGLAWYEQYF

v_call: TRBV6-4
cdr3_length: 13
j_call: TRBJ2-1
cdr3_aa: CASGDAYPNEQFF

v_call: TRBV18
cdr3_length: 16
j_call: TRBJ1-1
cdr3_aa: CASSPMTGYMNTEAFF

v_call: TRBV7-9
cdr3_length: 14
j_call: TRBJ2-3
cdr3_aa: CASSRNSGSDTQYF

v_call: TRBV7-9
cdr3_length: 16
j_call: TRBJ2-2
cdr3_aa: CASSPQGGLNTGELFF

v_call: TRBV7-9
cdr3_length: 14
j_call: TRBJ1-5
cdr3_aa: CASSAGQGHQPQHF

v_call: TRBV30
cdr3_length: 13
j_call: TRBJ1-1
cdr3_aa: CAWRPQGFTEAFF

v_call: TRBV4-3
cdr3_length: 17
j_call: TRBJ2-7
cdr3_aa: CASSQRPGSSSSYEQYF

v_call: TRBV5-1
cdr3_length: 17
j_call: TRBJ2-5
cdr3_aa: CASSPVPGLADQETQYF

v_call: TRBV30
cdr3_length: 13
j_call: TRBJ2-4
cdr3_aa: CAWSVTGENIQYF

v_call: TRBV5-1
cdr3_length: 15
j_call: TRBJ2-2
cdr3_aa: CASSLTSGNTGELFF

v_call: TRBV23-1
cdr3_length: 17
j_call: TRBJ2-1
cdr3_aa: CASNGTSGKSSYNEQFF